These 9 T cell receptor beta chains came from one sample sequenced in a study of T cell repertoires in cytomegalovirus infection. A single record per CDR3 protein comes from TCRdb applying MiXCR to the reads. Here the sample spans some 450,000 distinct CDR3 sequences, roughly 30% being singletons. Source material: PBMCs. These receptors originate from a human donor in good health (CMV status not recorded). Some clones in this sample may be carry-over from other donors' samples.

The gene calls are TRBV2 and TRBJ1-2; 9 positions agree with TRBD1. Germline loops: CDR1 SNHLY, CDR2 FYNNEI. The ends lost 8 bases at V and 6 bases at J; junction bases unmatched: 10. The CDR3 sequence is 14 residues long. The DNA for the CDR3 is TGTGCCAGCTTGACCGGGACAGGGATCGATGGCTACACCTTC. Amino acids: CASLTGTGIDGYTF.

V and J are TRBV15 and TRBJ1-4; D remains ambiguous. The CDR3 runs 17 residues. Deletions cut 0 bases from V and 4 bases from J, with 15 bases between. From germline, CDR1 is LNHNV and CDR2 YYDKDF (reference sequence). CDR3 nucleotides: TGTGCCACCAGCAGAGATATTATGGGTCAGATTAATGAAAAACTGTTTTTT. This encodes CATSRDIMGQINEKLFF.

Ten or more counts support this clonotype. CDR3 sequence (DNA): TGTGCCAGCAGCTTAAGGGACTCAAACTACGAGCAGTACTTC. It translates to CASSLRDSNYEQYF. V gene TRBV7-6 combines with J gene TRBJ2-7; D possibly corresponds to TRBD2 (6 bases). Germline CDR1 and CDR2: SGHVS and FNYEAQ. There are 14 residues in the CDR3. V was pared by 2 bases and J by 3 bases, with 11 bases between.

This clonotype was counted between two and nine times. J is TRBJ1-4 and V is TRBV12-3 or TRBV12-4; weak D call: TRBD1 (5 bases). This CDR3 spans 14 amino acids. Trimming left V 2 bases short and J 6 bases short, with 10 bases between. CDR3 sequence reads: CASSLRGGDEKLFF. Written as DNA, the CDR3 is TGTGCCAGCAGTTTACGGGGGGGAGATGAAAAACTGTTTTTT.

This clonotype was detected many times. The gene calls are TRBV7-2 and TRBJ1-2, with D possibly matching TRBD1 (6 bases). The CDR3 has 11 amino acids. Germline V gene lookup returns CDR1 SGHTA and CDR2 FQGNSA. V lost 6 bases and J lost 7, with 9 bases in between. The CDR3 loop is CASSRDIGYTF. CDR3 bases: TGTGCCAGCAGTCGGGACATTGGCTACACCTTC. The full variable domain, completed using reference TRBV7-2 and TRBJ1-2, is GAGVSQSPSNKVTEKGKDVELRCDPISGHTALYWYRQSLGQGLEFLIYFQGNSAPDKSGLPSDRFSAERTGGSVSTLTIQRTQQEDSAVYLCASSRDIGYTFGSGTRLTVV.

This clonotype was counted at least ten times. CDR3 sequence reads: CASSLFLESNYGYTF. The CDR3 DNA follows: TGTGCCAGCAGCTTATTTCTGGAGTCTAACTATGGCTACACCTTC. This chain joins TRBV7-2 and TRBJ1-2; D is ambiguous. The CDR3 is made up of 15 amino acids. V dropped 2 bases and J dropped 0 bases, with 10 bases sitting between them. CDR1 is SGHTA, CDR2 FQGNSA, per germline.

This clonotype was counted between two and nine times. The gene calls are TRBV7-9 and TRBJ1-4; 7 nucleotides match TRBD1. The CDR3 runs 14 residues. With 5 bases clipped from V and 5 bases from J, the junction kept 5 bases outside the gene matches. Germline assignment: CDR1 SEHNR and CDR2 FQNEAQ (reference sequence). CDR3 DNA: TGTGCCAGCAGCGTACAGGGGATGAATGAAAAACTGTTTTTT. Protein: CASSVQGMNEKLFF.

Concerning this clonotype: A junction boundary mismatches the germline segment, possibly from a read error. The CDR3 loop is CASSQVFQKTDTQSF. The CDR3 DNA follows: TGCGCCAGCAGCCAAGTATTTCAGAAAACAGATACGCAGTCTTTT. The genes are TRBV4-1 and TRBJ2-3; the D is unclear. CDR1 is MGHRA and CDR2 is YSYEKL in the germline V gene. The CDR3 consists of 15 residues.

This clonotype showed up just a few times. This chain uses TRBV9 with TRBJ1-1; D is uncertain. CDR3 length: 13 residues. Trimming left V 3 bases short and J 1 base short, with 7 bases between. The germline gives CDR1 SGDLS, CDR2 YYNGEE. The CDR3 DNA is TGTGCCAGCAGCGGAAATCCGAACACTGAAGCTTTCTTT. Translating it yields CASSGNPNTEAFF.